This is a list of T cell receptor beta chains from one sample in a study of post-analysis software for immune sequencing data. Each CDR3 protein gets one entry after TCRdb re-called the PCR reads with MiXCR. The repertoire has roughly 620,000 distinct CDR3 sequences, 44% of them found once; the top ten carry 1.5% to 2%. The specimen was blood. These receptors were collected from a girl aged 5-17 years with multiple sclerosis. The CDR3 runs from the conserved cysteine through the conserved F or W. The D gene is left open where the match is weak. Clone size is not always given. Where it is, it says once, few, many or a class for expanded clones.

-	-	TRBV7-6	TRBJ2-7	13	CASSFGDGYEQYF	TGTGCCAGCAGCTTTGGGGACGGGTACGAGCAGTACTTC
-	TRBD1	TRBV6-6	TRBJ1-5	14	CASSTGQGGRPQHF	TGTGCCAGCAGTACGGGACAGGGGGGGCGGCCCCAGCATTTT
few	-	TRBV5-6	TRBJ2-7	14	CASSPLWDPYEQYF	TGTGCCAGCAGTCCCCTATGGGACCCGTACGAGCAGTACTTC
few	-	TRBV12-3/TRBV12-4	TRBJ2-6	15	CASSLSGAGANVLTF	TGTGCCAGCAGTTTGAGTGGGGCTGGGGCCAACGTCCTGACTTTC
-	-	TRBV20-1	TRBJ2-3	13	CSARTGSTDTQYF	TGCAGTGCTAGGACAGGTAGCACAGATACGCAGTATTTT
-	-	TRBV29-1	TRBJ1-5	14	CSVDRVQADQPQHF	TGCAGCGTTGATAGGGTGCAGGCCGACCAGCCCCAGCATTTT
few	-	TRBV10-3	TRBJ2-3	14	CAISELGPADTQYF	TGTGCCATCAGTGAGTTGGGGCCCGCAGATACGCAGTATTTT
few	-	TRBV29-1	TRBJ2-3	12	CSGHRSTDTQYF	TGCAGCGGCCATAGGAGCACAGATACGCAGTATTTT
-	-	TRBV28	TRBJ1-5	12	CASSTGEQPQHF	TGTGCCAGCAGTACCGGGGAGCAGCCCCAGCATTTT
-	-	TRBV2	TRBJ2-5	15	CASSELYPDPETQYF	TGTGCCAGCAGTGAATTGTATCCAGACCCAGAGACCCAGTACTTC
-	-	TRBV12-3/TRBV12-4	TRBJ2-6	16	CASSLRILSGADVLTF	TGTGCCAGCAGTTTAAGGATCCTCTCTGGGGCCGACGTCCTGACTTTC
-	-	TRBV12-3/TRBV12-4	TRBJ2-4	15	CASSLLAVAKNIQYF	TGTGCCAGCAGTTTACTAGCTGTAGCCAAAAACATTCAGTACTTC
-	-	TRBV30	TRBJ2-3	15	CAWSVPPGDTDTQYF	TGTGCCTGGAGTGTTCCGCCAGGGGATACAGATACGCAGTATTTT
-	-	TRBV6-1	TRBJ2-6	15	CASSEPSSGANVLTF	TGTGCCAGCAGTGAACCTAGCTCTGGGGCCAACGTCCTGACTTTC
-	-	TRBV5-1	TRBJ1-2	15	CASSPSGDRNYGYTF	TGCGCCAGCAGCCCGTCGGGGGACCGAAACTATGGCTACACCTTC
few	-	TRBV4-1	TRBJ2-1	17	CASSDHSGRRSDNEQFF	TGCGCCAGCAGCGACCATTCGGGACGCCGGTCGGACAATGAGCAGTTCTTC
-	-	TRBV12-3/TRBV12-4	TRBJ1-2	12	CASGSLRTGYTF	TGTGCCAGCGGGTCATTGCGGACTGGCTACACCTTC
few	-	TRBV15	TRBJ2-7	17	CATSRGYEQGVSYEQYF	TGTGCCACCAGCAGAGGATATGAACAGGGAGTAAGCTACGAGCAGTACTTC
few	TRBD1	TRBV10-3	TRBJ1-2	13	CAISESTGSGYTF	TGTGCCATCAGCGAATCGACAGGGAGCGGCTACACCTTC
-	-	TRBV5-1	TRBJ1-1	13	CASSLAGGNEAFF	TGCGCCAGCAGCTTGGCCGGTGGGAATGAAGCTTTCTTT
many	-	TRBV7-8	TRBJ2-6	15	CASSIRTTGANVLTF	TGTGCCAGCAGCATTAGGACAACTGGGGCCAACGTCCTGACTTTC
-	TRBD2	TRBV10-3	TRBJ2-7	18	CAISEPTGTSGRLYEQYF	TGTGCCATCAGTGAGCCCACCGGGACTAGCGGGAGACTCTACGAGCAGTACTTC
-	TRBD1	TRBV12-5	TRBJ2-1	14	CASGPGRGRGEQFF	TGTGCTAGTGGTCCCGGCAGGGGGCGGGGTGAGCAGTTCTTC
-	-	TRBV3-1	TRBJ2-7	13	CASKGRDSYEQYF	TGTGCCAGTAAGGGACGGGATTCCTACGAGCAGTACTTC
-	-	TRBV4-1	TRBJ2-5	17	CASSQERRLGKPETQYF	TGCGCCAGCAGCCAAGAACGAAGACTCGGGAAACCGGAGACCCAGTACTTC
-	-	TRBV29-1	TRBJ2-7	13	CSVDGQGNYEQYF	TGCAGCGTTGACGGCCAGGGAAACTACGAGCAGTACTTC
-	-	TRBV7-2	TRBJ1-2	14	CASSTRGTNYGYTF	TGTGCCAGCAGCACACGAGGGACTAACTATGGCTACACCTTC
-	-	TRBV29-1	TRBJ1-2	13	CSALLRQGYGYTF	TGCAGCGCCCTTCTCCGGCAGGGGTACGGCTACACCTTC
-	-	TRBV9	TRBJ1-6	16	CASSVAADSTYSPLHF	TGTGCCAGCAGCGTAGCCGCGGACAGCACTTATTCACCCCTCCACTTT
-	TRBD2	TRBV4-2	TRBJ2-1	14	CASNWAGGGNEQFF	TGTGCCAGCAATTGGGCGGGAGGGGGCAATGAGCAGTTCTTC
-	TRBD1	TRBV12-3/TRBV12-4	TRBJ2-1	18	CASPRDRGLQSSYNEQFF	TGTGCCAGCCCTAGGGACAGGGGTCTTCAGAGCTCCTACAATGAGCAGTTCTTC
few	-	TRBV24-1	TRBJ1-1	13	CATRGWENTEAFF	TGTGCCACCCGGGGGTGGGAGAACACTGAAGCTTTCTTT